The next 20 T cell receptor beta chains were all read from a single sample in a study of blood T cell repertoires in COVID-19. Sequencing used immunoSEQ multiplex PCR; TCRdb keeps in-frame clones, though not all of them. The data contain more than 50,000 clones, around 90% of them singletons. The sequenced material came from peripheral blood. These receptors all come from a human donor with active COVID-19. The donor label of this sample is uncertain.

The chain recombines TRBV14 with TRBJ2-2, with 7 nucleotides matching TRBD1. V shed 4 bases, J shed 0 bases, and the junction held 2 bases outside the gene matches. The germline gives CDR1 SGHDN, CDR2 FVKESK. The CDR3 totals 15 residues. CDR3 residues: CASSPGQPNTGELFF. The CDR3 region has the DNA TGTGCCAGCAGCCCGGGACAGCCGAACACCGGGGAGCTGTTTTTT.

The gene calls are TRBV7-3 and TRBJ2-6; D is uncertain. The CDR3 contains 13 residues. The ends were cut back, 11 bases at V and 0 bases at J, with 8 bases in the middle. Per germline, CDR1 SGHTA and CDR2 FQGTGA. The CDR3 DNA reads as TGTGCCTCCCGTTCCTCTGGGGCCAACGTCCTGACTTTC. Encoded protein: CASRSSGANVLTF.

V gene TRBV30 combines with J gene TRBJ2-7; the match to TRBD2 covers 9 bases. V lost 0 bases and J lost 0; bases outside the gene matches: 6. The CDR3 covers 16 residues. Germline V gives CDR1 GTSNPN, CDR2 SVGIG (reference sequence). CDR3 coding DNA: TGTGCCTGGAGTGTACTAGCTAGCGGGGTCTCCTACGAGCAGTACTTC. Translating gives CAWSVLASGVSYEQYF.

The CDR3 reads CASSVTGTRGYTF. CDR3 in DNA: TGTGCCAGTAGTGTCACAGGGACTAGGGGCTACACCTTC. The chain combines TRBV19 with TRBJ1-2; a weak D match, TRBD1 (6 bases). V gave up 5 bases and J gave up 8 bases, with 15 bases separating them. Germline V gene lookup returns CDR1 LNHDA and CDR2 SQIVND (reference sequence). This CDR3 is built from 13 residues.

The chain employs TRBV5-1 and TRBJ2-1, with 9 bases matching TRBD2. V trimming: 0 bases; J trimming: 4 bases; junction bases outside the gene matches: 2. Germline loops: CDR1 SGHRS, CDR2 YFSETQ. The CDR3 sequence is 15 residues long. In DNA form, the CDR3 reads TGCGCCAGCAGCTTGGATAGCGGGAGTTACAATGAGCAGTTCTTC. The encoded protein is CASSLDSGSYNEQFF. The whole variable domain, filled in from reference TRBV5-1 and TRBJ2-1, reads KAGVTQTPRYLIKTRGQQVTLSCSPISGHRSVSWYQQTPGQGLQFLFEYFSETQRNKGNFPGRFSGRQFSNSRSEMNVSTLELGDSALYLCASSLDSGSYNEQFFGPGTRLTVL.

This chain uses TRBV25-1 with TRBJ1-1; D unclear. V was shortened by 4 bases and J by 6 bases, with 6 bases between the two germline ends. Germline lookup yields CDR1 MGHDK and CDR2 SYGVNS. The CDR3 length is 11 residues. The CDR3 DNA is TGTGCCAGCAGTGTCCGTGCTGAAGCTTTCTTT. It is translated as CASSVRAEAFF.

V usage is TRBV6-4 and J usage is TRBJ2-1; 10 bases map to TRBD1. The J segment lost 9 bases and the V segment lost 10 bases, leaving 9 bases of the junction unmatched. CDR1 MRHNA and CDR2 SNTAGT come from the germline V gene. This CDR3 is built from 13 residues. The CDR3 here is CATSDRGLGEQFF. Written as DNA, the CDR3 is TGTGCCACCTCCGACAGGGGGCTTGGTGAGCAGTTCTTC.

The chain uses TRBV9 and TRBJ1-2; TRBD1 aligns across 7 bases. The CDR3 is 13 amino acids. Trimming at V came to 4 bases and at J to 4 bases, leaving 4 bases not matched to a gene. Germline V gene lookup returns CDR1 SGDLS and CDR2 YYNGEE. The CDR3 spells CASSPGTVYGYTF. The DNA of the CDR3 is TGTGCCAGCAGCCCCGGGACAGTCTATGGCTACACCTTC.

This chain connects TRBV28 to TRBJ2-7, with 7 bases lining up with TRBD2. V lost 2 bases and J lost 6; bases outside the gene matches: 16. There are 17 residues in the CDR3. CDR1 is MDHEN, CDR2 SYDVKM, per germline. The CDR3 protein is CASSLRGLVAPLTEQYF. The CDR3 DNA reads as TGTGCCAGCAGTTTAAGAGGACTAGTCGCGCCTCTTACCGAGCAGTACTTC.

V and J are TRBV3-1 (or the pseudogene TRBV3-2) and TRBJ1-1; tentatively, D is TRBD1 (6 bases). Trimming pared 7 bases from V and 7 bases from J, leaving 22 bases between. The CDR3 loop spans 15 amino acids. CDR1 is LGHDT and CDR2 is YNNKEL in the germline V gene (reference sequence). CDR3 sequence reads: CASTPGGPIRGEAFF. The CDR3 coding sequence is TGTGCCAGCACCCCTGGGGGCCCTATACGGGGTGAAGCTTTCTTT.

This chain connects TRBV10-3 to TRBJ2-1; 8 bases are a match to TRBD2. This CDR3 region has 15 residues. The junction had 9 bases not matched to a gene; V was cut back by 4 bases and J by 7 bases. Germline-derived CDR1 and CDR2 are ENHRY and SYGVKD. CDR3 coding DNA: TGTGCCATCAGTGGCCGGCAAGGCGGGGGGAATGAGCAGTTCTTC. Translated: CAISGRQGGGNEQFF.

This clone has only one observation. V and J are TRBV11-2 and TRBJ2-1; D might be TRBD1 (7 bases). V gave up 5 bases and J gave up 2 bases, with 13 bases separating them. From germline, CDR1 is SGHAT and CDR2 FQNNGV. The CDR3 sequence is 15 residues long. CDR3 in amino acids: CASSPGGGPYNEQFF. CDR3 DNA sequence: TGTGCCAGCAGCCCAGGAGGGGGCCCCTACAATGAGCAGTTCTTC. The full variable domain, in which reference TRBV11-2 and TRBJ2-1 provide the parts outside the CDR3, is EAGVAQSPRYKIIEKRQSVAFWCNPISGHATLYWYQQILGQGPKLLIQFQNNGVVDDSQLPKDRFSAERLKGVDSTLKIQPAKLEDSAVYLCASSPGGGPYNEQFFGPGTRLTVL.

The chain employs TRBV5-1 and TRBJ2-3; 7 nucleotides match TRBD1. Per germline, CDR1 SGHRS and CDR2 YFSETQ. The length of the CDR3 is 16 residues. V dropped 4 bases and J dropped 1; count of bases not matched to a gene: 9. DNA for the CDR3: TGCGCCAGCAGCCGGACCAGGACAGGACGCACAGATACGCAGTATTTT. Amino acid sequence: CASSRTRTGRTDTQYF.

V and J are TRBV2 and TRBJ2-5; no firm D call. In germline, CDR1 is SNHLY, CDR2 FYNNEI. Trimming took off 4 bases at V and 2 bases at J, with 11 bases between the two ends. This CDR3 is 14 amino acids long. CDR3 sequence reads: CASSVGPLQETQYF. Written as DNA, the CDR3 is TGTGCCAGCAGTGTTGGGCCACTGCAAGAGACCCAGTACTTC.

The CDR3 sequence: CATSGRDYSYEQYF. Written as DNA, the CDR3 is TGTGCCACCAGCGGCCGAGACTATTCCTACGAGCAGTACTTC. The chain joins TRBV15 to TRBJ2-7, with D possibly TRBD2 on 5 matching bases. In germline, CDR1 is LNHNV, CDR2 YYDKDF (reference sequence). This CDR3 is built from 14 residues. V was cut by 5 bases and J by 1 base, with 12 bases left in between.

The V gene is TRBV9, the J gene TRBJ1-5, with D possibly being TRBD1 (6 bases). This CDR3 is built from 15 residues. Germline V gives CDR1 SGDLS, CDR2 YYNGEE. V lost 2 bases and J lost 3, with 12 bases in between. CDR3 nucleotide sequence: TGTGCCAGCAGCGTCTCGACAGGCATCAATCAGCCCCAGCATTTT. Encoded protein: CASSVSTGINQPQHF.

V and J are TRBV2 and TRBJ1-4; tentative D call: TRBD1 (6 bases). Trimming took off 7 bases at V and 7 bases at J, with 13 bases between the two ends. The V gene's germline CDR1 is SNHLY and CDR2 FYNNEI. The CDR3 totals 13 residues. CDR3 amino acids: CASTRQAGEKLFF. The DNA for the CDR3 is TGTGCCAGCACAAGACAGGCGGGTGAAAAACTGTTTTTT. Drawing the rest from reference TRBV2 and TRBJ1-4, the complete variable domain is EPEVTQTPSHQVTQMGQEVILRCVPISNHLYFYWYRQILGQKVEFLVSFYNNEISEKSEIFDDQFSVERPDGSNFTLKIRSTKLEDSAMYFCASTRQAGEKLFFGSGTQLSVL.

The chain employs TRBV12-5 and TRBJ2-1, with 8 nucleotides matching TRBD2. V gave up 2 bases and J gave up 10 bases; unmatched junction bases: 16. The V gene's germline CDR1 is LGHNT and CDR2 FRNRAP. The CDR3 consists of 17 residues. The CDR3 protein is CASGLPSKRELPNEQFF. CDR3 DNA sequence: TGTGCTAGTGGTTTGCCCTCCAAGCGGGAGCTGCCCAACGAGCAGTTCTTC.

The genes are TRBV7-2 and TRBJ2-3, with D possibly being TRBD1 (6 bases). Germline CDR1 and CDR2: SGHTA and FQGNSA. V was pared by 5 bases and J by 0 bases, with 12 bases between. The CDR3 has 15 amino acids. CDR3 nucleotides: TGTGCCAGCAGCCTCGGACAGACTAGCACAGATACGCAGTATTTT. It yields the protein CASSLGQTSTDTQYF.

This chain connects TRBV10-3 to TRBJ2-1; TRBD2 matches 13 bases. CDR1 and CDR2 (germline): ENHRY, SYGVKD. The ends lost 7 bases at V and 5 bases at J; junction bases unmatched: 5. This CDR3 comprises 15 residues. As DNA, the CDR3 is TGTGCCATCAATCCCGGGACTAGCGGGAACAATGAGCAGTTCTTC. It specifies CAINPGTSGNNEQFF.